This T cell receptor beta chain was captured in a study of blood T cell repertoires in COVID-19. At the level of the study: Whether acute or convalescent, the COVID-19 samples came from the United States, Italy and Spain. PBMCs, B-cell-depleted T cells, or T cells provided the cDNA or gDNA that made up the material.

As originally analysed: How many nucleated cells were present was estimated from reference gene primer amplification. The repertoire was sequenced with immunoSEQ multiplex PCR; TCRdb's copy has only in-frame clones and lacks some. The DNA gave D and trimming, while V, J and clone size come from that table. This table holds 65,000 or so clones, roughly 87% found once. With 8 bases removed from V and 5 bases from J, the gap between germline ends came to 15 bases. Germline V lookup: CDR1 SNHLY, CDR2 FYNNEI. The CDR3 has 13 residues. The TCR sequence derives from a human donor with acute or convalescent COVID-19. The donor label of this sample is uncertain. Sequencing was done on a sample of peripheral blood. The chain is built from TRBV2 and TRBJ1-1; perhaps TRBD1 as D (5 bases). Written as DNA, the CDR3 is TGTGCCAGCTTATGGGGCGAAGGGACTGAAGCTTTCTTT. Its translation: CASLWGEGTEAFF.